Shown below are 10 T cell receptor beta chains from a single sample sequenced in a study of patients and donors after allogeneic stem cell transplantation. TCRdb reanalysed the RT-PCR reads using MiXCR and keeps one entry per CDR3 protein. The data contain about 30,000 distinct CDR3 sequences, 7.5% to 9% of them seen just once; the ten biggest clones take up around 50%. Sequencing was performed on blood, either unsorted or a sorted T cell fraction (not recorded which). These receptors all stem from a human donor who was either an allogeneic HSCT recipient or a stem cell or donor lymphocyte infusion donor (not recorded which). It is not recorded whose cells these are; they may come from a transplant donor.

This clonotype has a handful of counts. The rearrangement uses TRBV20-1 and TRBJ2-7, with 12 bases aligning to TRBD2. The CDR3 is 14 amino acids. In germline, CDR1 is DFQATT, CDR2 SNEGSKA (reference sequence). With V trimmed by 6 bases and J by 5 bases, 8 bases remained unmatched. CDR3 DNA: TGCAGTGCAGTACTAGCGGGGGGTCGTCACGAGCAGTACTTC. This sequence encodes CSAVLAGGRHEQYF.

The CDR3 bases are TGTGCCAGCAGCCCCGGGCGTAGGGCGGTGGAGGAAAAACTGTTTTTT. This encodes CASSPGRRAVEEKLFF. This chain joins TRBV12-3 or TRBV12-4 and TRBJ1-4; no clear D. The ends were cut back, 6 bases at V and 8 bases at J, with 22 bases in the middle. The CDR3 runs 16 residues.

The rearrangement links TRBV28 to TRBJ2-1; 10 bases match TRBD1. With V trimmed by 6 bases and J by 9 bases, 14 bases remained unmatched. The CDR3 is 16 amino acids. Germline CDR1 reads MDHEN; CDR2 reads SYDVKM. CDR3 residues: CASSLLPGQGIPEQFF. As DNA, the CDR3 is TGTGCCAGCAGCCTATTACCGGGACAGGGGATCCCTGAGCAGTTCTTC.

This clonotype was found a few times. The chain uses TRBV27 and TRBJ2-2; the D gene is possibly TRBD1 (6 bases). Trimming removed 5 bases at V and 0 bases at J, with 10 bases between. This CDR3 is 15 amino acids long. Germline CDR1 and CDR2: MNHEY and SMNVEV (reference sequence). The chain's CDR3 is CASSQQGSNTGELFF. The CDR3 DNA follows: TGTGCCAGCAGTCAACAGGGATCGAACACCGGGGAGCTGTTTTTT.

This clonotype was picked up one time. The chain combines TRBV5-1 with TRBJ2-1; no clear D. Trimming cost V 0 bases and J 12 bases, with 13 bases left between them. The germline V gene encodes CDR1 SGHRS and CDR2 YFSETQ. The CDR3 is 13 residues long. The CDR3 spells CASSLDSCWLQFF. The CDR3 coding sequence is TGCGCCAGCAGCTTGGACAGCTGCTGGTTGCAGTTCTTC.

This clonotype has a count of ten or more. The chain uses TRBV3-1 and TRBJ2-1, with a tentative D call TRBD2 (6 bases). The CDR3 extends over 15 amino acids. Germline V gene lookup returns CDR1 LGHDT and CDR2 YNNKEL (reference sequence). With 6 bases removed from V and 9 bases from J, the gap between germline ends came to 21 bases. The CDR3 coding sequence is TGTGCCAGCAGGTCCTCTGGCGGGGTGGCCGGTGAGCAGTTCTTC. It translates to CASRSSGGVAGEQFF.

This clonotype showed up many times. This chain uses TRBV5-1 with TRBJ2-2; the D is unclear. This CDR3 is 14 amino acids long. Trimming pared 5 bases from V and 8 bases from J, leaving 16 bases between. Germline-derived CDR1 and CDR2 are SGHRS and YFSETQ. The CDR3 protein is CASRPKLVSGELFF. In DNA form, the CDR3 reads TGCGCCAGCAGACCTAAACTCGTTTCAGGGGAGCTGTTTTTT.

This clonotype was observed at least ten times. DNA of the CDR3: TGCGCCAGCACTACACCCGGGGGGAACACTGAAGCTTTCTTT. Amino acid sequence: CASTTPGGNTEAFF. The chain couples TRBV4-1 to TRBJ1-1; possibly TRBD1 for D (5 bases). The CDR3 is 14 residues long. Germline loops: CDR1 MGHRA, CDR2 YSYEKL. V dropped 7 bases and J dropped 1 base, with 13 bases sitting between them.

The V call is TRBV3-1, the J call TRBJ1-5; D is perhaps TRBD1 (5 bases). The V end lost 1 base, the J end lost 10 bases, and 20 bases lay between the germline ends. Germline values: CDR1 LGHDT, CDR2 YNNKEL (reference sequence). The CDR3 runs to 16 residues. CDR3 bases: TGTGCCAGCAGCCAAGGTAGTCCCCCGTTAGGGGAACCCCAGCATTTT. It specifies CASSQGSPPLGEPQHF.

This clonotype was detected ten times or more. The V gene is TRBV20-1, the J gene TRBJ2-2; perhaps TRBD2 as D (5 bases). The germline V and J ends were trimmed by 5 bases and 5 bases, with 12 bases remaining between them. CDR1 and CDR2 (germline): DFQATT, SNEGSKA (reference sequence). CDR3 length: 13 residues. Here the CDR3 reads CSALRPGTGELFF. CDR3 DNA sequence: TGCAGTGCTCTCCGCCCGGGGACCGGGGAGCTGTTTTTT.